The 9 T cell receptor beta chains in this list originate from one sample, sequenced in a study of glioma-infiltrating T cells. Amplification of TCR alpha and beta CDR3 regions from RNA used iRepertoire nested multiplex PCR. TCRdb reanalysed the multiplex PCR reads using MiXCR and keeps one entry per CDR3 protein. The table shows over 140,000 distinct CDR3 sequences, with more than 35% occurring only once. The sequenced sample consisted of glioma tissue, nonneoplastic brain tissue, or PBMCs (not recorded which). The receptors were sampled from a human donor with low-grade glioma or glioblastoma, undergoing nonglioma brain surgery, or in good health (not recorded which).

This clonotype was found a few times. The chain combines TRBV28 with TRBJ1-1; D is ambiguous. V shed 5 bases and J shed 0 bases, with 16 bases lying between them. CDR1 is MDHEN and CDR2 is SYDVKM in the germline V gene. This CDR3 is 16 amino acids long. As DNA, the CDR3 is TGTGCCAGCAGTATCATTTGGACGGGAGTGAACACTGAAGCTTTCTTT. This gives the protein CASSIIWTGVNTEAFF. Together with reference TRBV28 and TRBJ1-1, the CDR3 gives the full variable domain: DVKVTQSSRYLVKRTGEKVFLECVQDMDHENMFWYRQDPGLGLRLIYFSYDVKMKEKGDIPEGYSVSREKKERFSLILESASTNQTSMYLCASSIIWTGVNTEAFFGQGTRLTVV.

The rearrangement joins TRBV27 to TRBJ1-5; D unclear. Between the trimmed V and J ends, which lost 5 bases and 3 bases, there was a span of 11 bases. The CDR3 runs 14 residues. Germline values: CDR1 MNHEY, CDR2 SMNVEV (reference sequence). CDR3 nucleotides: TGTGCCAGCAGTCCCGCGCGGGACAATCAGCCCCAGCATTTT. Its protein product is CASSPARDNQPQHF.

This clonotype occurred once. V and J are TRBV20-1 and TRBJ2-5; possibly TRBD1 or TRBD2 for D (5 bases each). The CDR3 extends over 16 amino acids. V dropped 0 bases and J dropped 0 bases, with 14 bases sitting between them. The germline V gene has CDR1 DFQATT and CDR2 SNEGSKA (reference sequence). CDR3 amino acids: CSARDLGAEYQETQYF. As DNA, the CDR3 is TGCAGTGCTAGAGATCTCGGGGCAGAGTACCAAGAGACCCAGTACTTC.

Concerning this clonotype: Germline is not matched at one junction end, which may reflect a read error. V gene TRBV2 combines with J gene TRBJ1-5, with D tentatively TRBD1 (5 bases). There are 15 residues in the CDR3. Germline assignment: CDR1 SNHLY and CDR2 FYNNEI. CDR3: CASRGTEYSNQPPHF. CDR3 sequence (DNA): TGTGCCAGCAGGGGGACGGAATATAGCAATCAGCCCCCGCATTTT.

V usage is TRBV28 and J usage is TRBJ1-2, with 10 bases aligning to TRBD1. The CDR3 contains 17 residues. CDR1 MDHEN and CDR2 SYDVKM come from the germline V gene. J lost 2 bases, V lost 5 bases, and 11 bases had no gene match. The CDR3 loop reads CASSARDRGIPNYGYTF. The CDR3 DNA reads TGTGCCAGCAGTGCCCGGGACAGGGGTATCCCCAACTATGGCTACACCTTC.

DNA of the CDR3: TGTGCCAGCAGTTACTCGATCTCTTCTGGAAACACCATATATTTT. Translating it yields CASSYSISSGNTIYF. This chain links TRBV6-2 or TRBV6-3 with TRBJ1-3; no definite D call. Trimming removed 0 bases at V and 1 base at J, with 7 bases between. The CDR3 has 15 amino acids. CDR1 and CDR2 (germline): MNHEY, SVGEGT.

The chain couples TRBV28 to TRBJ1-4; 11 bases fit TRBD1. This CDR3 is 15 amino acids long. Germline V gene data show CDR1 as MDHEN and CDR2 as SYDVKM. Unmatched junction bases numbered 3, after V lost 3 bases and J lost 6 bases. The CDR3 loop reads CASSLGGQGDEKLFF. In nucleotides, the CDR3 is TGTGCCAGCAGTTTGGGGGGACAGGGGGATGAAAAACTGTTTTTT. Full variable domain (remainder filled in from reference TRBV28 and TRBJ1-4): DVKVTQSSRYLVKRTGEKVFLECVQDMDHENMFWYRQDPGLGLRLIYFSYDVKMKEKGDIPEGYSVSREKKERFSLILESASTNQTSMYLCASSLGGQGDEKLFFGSGTQLSVL.

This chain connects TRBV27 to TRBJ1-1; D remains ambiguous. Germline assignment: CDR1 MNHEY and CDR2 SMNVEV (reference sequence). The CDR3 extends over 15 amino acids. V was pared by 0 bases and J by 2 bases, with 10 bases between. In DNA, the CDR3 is TGTGCCAGCAGTTTATCTGTCGGTGATAACACTGAAGCTTTCTTT. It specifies CASSLSVGDNTEAFF.

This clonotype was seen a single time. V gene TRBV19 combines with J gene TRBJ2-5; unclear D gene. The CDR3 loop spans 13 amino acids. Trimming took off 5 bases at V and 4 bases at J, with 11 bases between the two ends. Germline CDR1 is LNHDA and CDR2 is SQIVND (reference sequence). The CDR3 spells CASSRTMRETQYF. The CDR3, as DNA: TGTGCCAGTAGTCGGACCATGAGAGAGACCCAGTACTTC.